These 23 T cell receptor beta chains came from one sample sequenced in a study of CD8 T cells in Susac syndrome (dated by TCRdb to about 2019). Receptor libraries were prepared by the immunoSEQ multiplex PCR assay. RNA was extracted using the RNeasy kit, and about 0.45 to 1 ug of the RNA was reverse transcribed with random hexamers. The public reads were reanalyzed by TCRdb: fastp trimming at Q25, MiXCR alignment, in-frame beta chains only. All rows with the same CDR3 protein become a single entry with the most common DNA and genes. Here the sample has about 280,000 distinct CDR3 sequences; 80% to 90% occur a single time. The ten most abundant clones make up approximately 0.12% of the sample. The sample comprised CD8+ T cells from PBMCs. The receptors shown here come from a human donor with multiple sclerosis.

V is TRBV6-2 or TRBV6-3 and J is TRBJ2-7, with TRBD2 as a possible D gene (5 bases). CDR3 length equals 16 residues. Trimming stripped 7 bases from V and 2 bases from J, with 21 bases between. Germline CDR1 is MNHEY and CDR2 is SVGEGT. The CDR3 is CASTTTNRTSPYEQYF. The CDR3 coding sequence is TGTGCCAGCACCACCACTAACCGGACTTCCCCCTACGAGCAGTACTTC.

The chain employs TRBV6-2 or TRBV6-3 and TRBJ2-5, with 7 positions matching TRBD2. Germline CDR1 is MNHEY and CDR2 is SVGEGT. The CDR3 consists of 15 residues. V dropped 7 bases and J dropped 2; count of bases not matched to a gene: 10. The CDR3 protein is CASTRGSLLQETQYF. DNA for the CDR3: TGTGCCAGCACCCGCGGGAGCCTTCTACAAGAGACCCAGTACTTC.

The chain has TRBV6-1 and TRBJ2-1; D unresolved. CDR1 MNHNS and CDR2 SASEGT come from the germline V gene. There are 15 residues in the CDR3. V was pared by 4 bases and J by 9 bases, with 19 bases between. This CDR3 reads CASSGGRATPAEQFF. Written as DNA, the CDR3 is TGTGCCAGCAGTGGAGGTCGGGCTACCCCAGCTGAGCAGTTCTTC.

Here the CDR3 reads CASSASATGELFF. CDR3 coding DNA: TGTGCCAGCAGTGCCTCGGCCACCGGGGAGCTGTTTTTT. The chain joins TRBV25-1 to TRBJ2-2, with D unclear. The V end lost 4 bases, the J end lost 4 bases, and 7 bases lay between the germline ends. CDR3 length: 13 residues. CDR1 MGHDK and CDR2 SYGVNS come from the germline V gene.

This clonotype showed up just a few times. The J gene is TRBJ1-2, the V gene TRBV7-9; D may be TRBD1 (6 bases). CDR1 and CDR2 (germline): SEHNR, FQNEAQ (reference sequence). Trimming shortened V by 2 bases and J by 7 bases, and 17 bases separated the two germline ends. The CDR3 runs to 15 residues. The CDR3 sequence: CASSLIGGVDCGYTF. The CDR3, as DNA: TGTGCCAGCAGCTTAATTGGGGGCGTGGACTGTGGCTACACCTTC. Combining the CDR3 with reference TRBV7-9 and TRBJ1-2 gives the whole variable domain DTGVSQNPRHKITKRGQNVTFRCDPISEHNRLYWYRQTLGQGPEFLTYFQNEAQLEKSRLLSDRFSAERPKGSFSTLEIQRTEQGDSAMYLCASSLIGGVDCGYTFGSGTRLTVV.

The rearrangement joins TRBV7-9 to TRBJ2-7; D possibly uses TRBD1 or TRBD2 (6 bases each). Trimming shortened V by 5 bases and J by 5 bases, and 22 bases separated the two germline ends. The CDR3 runs 16 residues. The V gene's germline CDR1 is SEHNR and CDR2 FQNEAQ (reference sequence). The CDR3 is CASSPLGGLVRDEQYF. The CDR3, as DNA: TGTGCCAGCAGCCCCCTCGGGGGCCTTGTTAGGGACGAGCAGTACTTC.

This chain joins TRBV2 and TRBJ2-7, with 9 positions matching TRBD1. V lost 10 bases to trimming and J lost 7 bases; unmatched junction nucleotides: 11. This CDR3 has 13 amino acids. In germline, CDR1 is SNHLY, CDR2 FYNNEI. This CDR3 reads CATRTGVALEQYF. For the CDR3, the DNA is TGTGCCACCCGGACAGGGGTGGCTCTGGAGCAGTACTTC.

The J gene is TRBJ2-5, the V gene TRBV9, with D possibly being TRBD2 (7 bases). The germline CDR1 and CDR2 sequences are SGDLS and YYNGEE. This CDR3 comprises 16 residues. Trimming removed 0 bases at V and 2 bases at J, with 14 bases between. CDR3 sequence (DNA): TGTGCCAGCAGCGTAGCTTCGGGAGGACAGCAAGAGACCCAGTACTTC. It translates to CASSVASGGQQETQYF.

This clonotype came up a few times. The chain carries TRBV12-3 or TRBV12-4 and TRBJ2-5; D is undetermined. Trimming removed 6 bases at V and 2 bases at J, with 4 bases between. The CDR3 contains 11 residues. The CDR3 region is CASRRQETQYF. The CDR3 nucleotides read TGTGCCAGCAGGCGGCAAGAGACCCAGTACTTC.

The chain has TRBV2 and TRBJ2-1, with D possibly matching TRBD2 (5 bases). CDR1 is SNHLY and CDR2 is FYNNEI in the germline V gene. The V gene lost 10 bases and the J gene lost 1 base, with 20 bases spanning the gap. The CDR3 is 16 residues long. CDR3 DNA sequence: TGTGCCACCAAATGGGGTAGCGACAAGTCCTACAATGAGCAGTTCTTC. Translation: CATKWGSDKSYNEQFF.

V and J are TRBV7-2 and TRBJ2-7; 7 nucleotides agree with TRBD1. Per the germline V gene, CDR1 is SGHTA and CDR2 is FQGNSA. The junction had 16 bases not matched to a gene; V was cut back by 5 bases and J by 3 bases. This CDR3 spans 17 amino acids. CDR3 coding DNA: TGTGCCAGCAGCGTACGAGGGGGCAGGTCGACCCTCTACGAGCAGTACTTC. Amino acids: CASSVRGGRSTLYEQYF. Full variable domain (remainder filled in from reference TRBV7-2 and TRBJ2-7): GAGVSQSPSNKVTEKGKDVELRCDPISGHTALYWYRQSLGQGLEFLIYFQGNSAPDKSGLPSDRFSAERTGGSVSTLTIQRTQQEDSAVYLCASSVRGGRSTLYEQYFGPGTRLTVT.

This clonotype has a handful of counts. V and J are TRBV11-2 and TRBJ1-2; no clear D. V lost 7 bases and J lost 2, with 5 bases in between. Germline values: CDR1 SGHAT, CDR2 FQNNGV. The CDR3 loop spans 11 amino acids. DNA for the CDR3: TGTGCCAGCAACTCGAACTATGGCTACACCTTC. This codes for CASNSNYGYTF. Combining the CDR3 with reference TRBV11-2 and TRBJ1-2 gives the whole variable domain EAGVAQSPRYKIIEKRQSVAFWCNPISGHATLYWYQQILGQGPKLLIQFQNNGVVDDSQLPKDRFSAERLKGVDSTLKIQPAKLEDSAVYLCASNSNYGYTFGSGTRLTVV.

The chain has TRBV30 and TRBJ1-5; a possible D gene is TRBD1 (5 bases). CDR1 and CDR2 from the germline V gene are GTSNPN and SVGIG (reference sequence). Trimming shortened V by 3 bases and J by 0 bases, and 12 bases separated the two germline ends. The CDR3 length is 15 residues. The CDR3 bases are TGTGCCTGGAGATCCGGGACGTATAGCAATCAGCCCCAGCATTTT. As protein: CAWRSGTYSNQPQHF.

J is TRBJ1-2 and V is TRBV2; a weak D match, TRBD1 (5 bases). The V gene's germline CDR1 is SNHLY and CDR2 FYNNEI. This CDR3 comprises 16 residues. V was shortened by 3 bases and J by 2 bases, with 16 bases between the two germline ends. Here the CDR3 reads CASSDPAKGPNYGYTF. In DNA, the CDR3 is TGTGCCAGCAGTGACCCCGCTAAGGGGCCCAACTATGGCTACACCTTC.

This clonotype was recorded once. The J gene is TRBJ2-1, the V gene TRBV11-2, with D possibly called TRBD1 or TRBD2 (5 bases each). Per germline, CDR1 SGHAT and CDR2 FQNNGV. The CDR3 has 16 amino acids. The V end was cut by 5 bases, the J end by 5 bases, with 19 bases between. For the CDR3, the DNA is TGTGCCAGCAGCACTCGACGGTATAGAGGGGACAATGAGCAGTTCTTC. It yields the protein CASSTRRYRGDNEQFF.

This chain uses TRBV13 with TRBJ2-7; D is unresolved. Germline V gives CDR1 PRHDT, CDR2 FYEKMQ (reference sequence). The CDR3 is 13 residues long. Trimming left V 1 base short and J 2 bases short, with 6 bases between. The DNA of the CDR3 is TGTGCCAGCAGCTTAGCCTGGCCCTACGAGCAGTACTTC. Its protein is CASSLAWPYEQYF.

This sequence joins TRBV2 and TRBJ2-7, with 7 bases that match TRBD2. The CDR3 extends over 12 amino acids. V trimming: 7 bases; J trimming: 6 bases; junction bases outside the gene matches: 6. CDR1 is SNHLY and CDR2 is FYNNEI in the germline V gene. CDR3 DNA sequence: TGTGCCAGCATTGCGGGAGTGGCCGAGCAGTACTTC. This gives the protein CASIAGVAEQYF.

The rearrangement links TRBV9 to TRBJ2-7; a possible D gene is TRBD1 (6 bases). V was pared by 0 bases and J by 3 bases, with 13 bases between. The CDR3 is made up of 15 amino acids. Looked up from germline, CDR1 is SGDLS and CDR2 is YYNGEE. The CDR3 here is CASSVGSGTSYEQYF. DNA of the CDR3: TGTGCCAGCAGCGTAGGGTCCGGGACAAGCTACGAGCAGTACTTC. The complete variable domain, with remaining parts taken from reference TRBV9 and TRBJ2-7, reads DSGVTQTPKHLITATGQRVTLRCSPRSGDLSVYWYQQSLDQGLQFLIQYYNGEERAKGNILERFSAQQFPDLHSELNLSSLELGDSALYFCASSVGSGTSYEQYFGPGTRLTVT.

This clonotype was detected a few times. The chain employs TRBV28 and TRBJ2-3; the D gene is possibly TRBD1 (6 bases). The CDR3 is 13 amino acids. V was clipped by 11 bases and J by 2 bases, with 14 bases between them. CDR1 is MDHEN and CDR2 is SYDVKM in the germline V gene. DNA for the CDR3: TGTGCCGGGGGCCCAGCTATCACAGATACGCAGTATTTT. It codes for CAGGPAITDTQYF.

This rearrangement joins TRBV14 to TRBJ2-3; 11 nucleotides align to TRBD2. The CDR3 is 17 residues long. From germline, CDR1 is SGHDN and CDR2 FVKESK. The junction had 11 bases not matched to a gene; V was cut back by 4 bases and J by 5 bases. The CDR3: CASSPRIDSGREDTQYF. The DNA for the CDR3 is TGTGCCAGCAGCCCAAGAATCGATAGCGGGAGGGAAGATACGCAGTATTTT.

This clonotype has just one count. This chain joins TRBV28 and TRBJ1-2; 9 nucleotides line up with TRBD1. Trimming removed 5 bases from V and 4 bases from J; junction bases left unmatched: 14. This CDR3 spans 17 amino acids. Germline V CDR1 and CDR2: MDHEN, SYDVKM. CDR3 amino acids: CASSTGGAGVGGYGYTF. As DNA, the CDR3 is TGTGCCAGCAGTACAGGGGGCGCCGGAGTTGGAGGCTATGGCTACACCTTC.

This chain joins TRBV28 and TRBJ2-5; tentatively, D is TRBD1 or TRBD2 (5 bases each). The CDR3 has 17 residues. The V gene's germline CDR1 is MDHEN and CDR2 SYDVKM. The V end lost 6 bases, the J end lost 7 bases, and 27 bases lay between the germline ends. DNA for the CDR3: TGTGCCAGCAGCCCCCAAGTCGGGACCGAGAAGAGTCGGACCCAGTACTTC. This encodes CASSPQVGTEKSRTQYF.

The chain uses TRBV7-9 and TRBJ2-7, with no clear D. Germline CDR1 is SEHNR and CDR2 is FQNEAQ (reference sequence). Between the trimmed V and J ends, which lost 5 bases and 4 bases, there was a span of 18 bases. This CDR3 is built from 15 residues. As DNA, the CDR3 is TGTGCCAGCAGCCCCGCCCAGGCTCCCCAATACGAGCAGTACTTC. Its translation: CASSPAQAPQYEQYF.